This T cell receptor (beta chain) comes out of a study of cytomegalovirus exposure and HLA in healthy donors. Overall study: Of the donors genotyped, several hundred in all, 81% fell in the Caucasian-associated ancestry cluster.

In regard to this clone: Its cognate antigen is unknown.

The CDR3 is 11 residues long. Trimming shortened V by 6 bases and J by 10 bases, and 10 bases separated the two germline ends. The germline V gene has CDR1 MNHEY and CDR2 SVGAGI. Primers included in the PCR were 60 Vbeta and 13 Jbeta primers. The method was immunoSEQ multiplex PCR; TCRdb's version includes in-frame clones alone and lacks a portion of them. There are roughly 120,000 clones in the sample; around 78% occur only once, and 1% to 1.5% lies in the top ten. Study results and limitations: Reportedly, HLA-A and HLA-B alleles of most subjects were accurately predicted from TCR beta. As confirmed in vitro, three CMV-associated chains were specific for CMV antigens.

The V call is TRBV6-5, the J call TRBJ1-3; D might be TRBD1 (5 bases). This TCR was sampled from a woman aged 25 to 39 in good health and CMV-seronegative. Sequenced: PBMCs. The CDR3, as DNA: TGTGCCAGCAGCTCCAGGGCGACCATATATTTT. Encoded protein: CASSSRATIYF.